One and the same sample provided the 26 T cell receptor beta chains below, sequenced in a study of early T cells in non-severe SARS-CoV-2 infection. TCRdb called the 5' RACE reads again in MiXCR, with one record for every CDR3 protein. The sample records some 88,000 distinct CDR3 sequences, over 15% being singletons. The source was whole blood, collected at baseline. The receptors shown here come from an adult who was a healthcare worker with PCR-confirmed SARS-CoV-2 infection or an uninfected control (not recorded which).

Ten or more counts support this clonotype. This rearrangement joins TRBV10-3 to TRBJ2-1; 8 positions agree with TRBD1. The V gene's germline CDR1 is ENHRY and CDR2 SYGVKD. The CDR3 is made up of 14 amino acids. Trimming cost V 5 bases and J 4 bases; bases outside gene matches: 4. CDR3 in amino acids: CAISLRDRYNEQFF. CDR3 bases: TGTGCCATCAGTTTAAGGGACAGGTACAATGAGCAGTTCTTC.

This clonotype was observed a handful of times. The chain links TRBV28 to TRBJ2-2, with D uncertain. Germline CDR1 and CDR2: MDHEN and SYDVKM. Trimming removed 6 bases from V and 0 bases from J, with 5 bases in between. The CDR3 loop spans 13 amino acids. In nucleotides, the CDR3 is TGTGCCAGCAGCCCCTCGAACACCGGGGAGCTGTTTTTT. Translation gives CASSPSNTGELFF.

This clonotype was counted a few times. The genes are TRBV21-1 and TRBJ2-2; TRBD1, the table's D call, lacks a check against the DNA. TRBV21-1 is deemed a pseudogene. This CDR3 is built from 12 residues. For the CDR3, the DNA is TGTGCCAGCAGAACAGGGGCCGGGGAGCTGTTTTTT. Protein: CASRTGAGELFF.

The genes are TRBV19 and TRBJ2-5; tentatively, D is TRBD2 (6 bases). This CDR3 has 15 residues. The V gene's germline CDR1 is LNHDA and CDR2 SQIVND (reference sequence). The V end was cut by 3 bases, the J end by 3 bases, with 14 bases between. The CDR3 region has the DNA TGTGCCAGTAGTATGTCCCTAGCGCAAAAAGAGACCCAGTACTTC. Protein sequence: CASSMSLAQKETQYF.

As DNA, the CDR3 is TGTGCCAGCAGTCTCAGGGGGCTTGAAGCTTTCTTT. It codes for CASSLRGLEAFF. The chain uses TRBV12-3 or TRBV12-4 and TRBJ1-1; TRBD1 matches 8 bases. V gave up 5 bases and J gave up 7 bases; unmatched junction bases: 3. The CDR3 has 12 amino acids.

This clonotype was detected a few times. The chain carries TRBV28 and TRBJ2-7; 7 bases are a match to TRBD2. CDR3 length equals 13 residues. V lost 9 bases to trimming and J lost 0 bases; unmatched junction nucleotides: 5. Germline loops: CDR1 MDHEN, CDR2 SYDVKM. This chain's CDR3 is CASSGRSSYEQYF. CDR3 nucleotide sequence: TGTGCCAGTTCCGGGAGGAGCTCCTACGAGCAGTACTTC.

This clonotype showed up many times. This rearrangement joins TRBV12-3 or TRBV12-4 to TRBJ2-7, with D possibly matching TRBD2 (7 bases). This CDR3 is 16 amino acids long. With 5 bases removed from V and 0 bases from J, the gap between germline ends came to 17 bases. In DNA form, the CDR3 reads TGTGCCAGCAGTACCAGCGGGACAACCTTCTCCTACGAGCAGTACTTC. It yields the protein CASSTSGTTFSYEQYF.

This clonotype has just a few counts. The genes are TRBV11-2 and TRBJ2-1; weak D call: TRBD1 (6 bases). Germline loops: CDR1 SGHAT, CDR2 FQNNGV. V lost 0 bases to trimming and J lost 7 bases, with 10 bases between them. The CDR3 sequence is 14 residues long. The CDR3 DNA reads as TGTGCCAGCAGCTTAGATAACAGGGCGAATGAGCAGTTCTTC. This translates into CASSLDNRANEQFF.

This clonotype was counted only a few times. The chain employs TRBV20-1 and TRBJ1-3; TRBD1 agrees at 7 bases. V shed 4 bases, J shed 7 bases, and the junction held 7 bases outside the gene matches. Germline V lookup: CDR1 DFQATT, CDR2 SNEGSKA (reference sequence). The CDR3 has 13 residues. The CDR3 DNA sequence: TGCAGTGCTAAGACAGGGATTGCCAACACCATATATTTT. It encodes CSAKTGIANTIYF.

The sample holds one count of this clonotype. The junction differs from germline at one of its ends, possibly a read error. The chain uses TRBV12-3 or TRBV12-4 and TRBJ1-2, with a tentative D call TRBD1 (5 bases). CDR3 length: 14 amino acids. CDR3 in amino acids: CASSPTAKNYGYIF. The CDR3 coding sequence is TGTGCCAGCAGTCCGACAGCTAAAAACTATGGCTACATCTTC.

In its sample, this clonotype was seen a few times. This sequence joins TRBV11-2 and TRBJ2-5; 15 bases match TRBD2. J was trimmed by 5 bases and V by 5 bases; bases with no gene match: 12. The germline V gene encodes CDR1 SGHAT and CDR2 FQNNGV. This CDR3 comprises 18 residues. This chain's CDR3 is CASSLRPGLAGGGETQYF. The CDR3 nucleotides are TGTGCCAGCAGCCTCCGACCGGGACTAGCGGGAGGTGGGGAGACCCAGTACTTC.

This clonotype was counted between two and nine times. The J gene is TRBJ1-1, the V gene TRBV7-9; unclear D gene. The ends were cut back, 7 bases at V and 7 bases at J, with 19 bases in the middle. The CDR3 loop spans 14 amino acids. The germline gives CDR1 SEHNR, CDR2 FQNEAQ (reference sequence). CDR3 in amino acids: CASTGRWSVDEAFF. CDR3 nucleotides: TGTGCCAGCACTGGTCGATGGAGCGTGGATGAAGCTTTCTTT.

This clonotype has only a few counts. The chain's CDR3 is CASSQLPETQYF. The DNA of the CDR3 is TGTGCCAGCAGCCAACTACCGGAGACCCAGTACTTC. The rearrangement uses TRBV14 and TRBJ2-5; no clear D gene. The CDR3 extends over 12 amino acids. CDR1 and CDR2 from the germline V gene are SGHDN and FVKESK. Trimming cost V 2 bases and J 5 bases, with 6 bases left between them.

This clonotype was recorded at least ten times. The chain is built from TRBV30 and TRBJ1-2; 8 bases are a match to TRBD1. Germline CDR1 and CDR2: GTSNPN and SVGIG (reference sequence). The CDR3 covers 14 residues. Trimming cost V 4 bases and J 0 bases; bases outside gene matches: 4. CDR3 bases: TGTGCCTGGAAGACAGGGGTCACTAACTATGGCTACACCTTC. As protein: CAWKTGVTNYGYTF.

The chain links TRBV5-6 to TRBJ2-7; D unclear. Germline CDR1 and CDR2: SGHDT and YYEEEE. The CDR3 is made up of 12 amino acids. V was clipped by 0 bases and J by 2 bases, with 3 bases between them. The CDR3 region is CASSLAAYEQYF. The CDR3 bases are TGTGCCAGCAGCTTGGCAGCCTACGAGCAGTACTTC. Looking up the rest from reference TRBV5-6 and TRBJ2-7 gives the full variable domain: DAGVTQSPTHLIKTRGQQVTLRCSPKSGHDTVSWYQQALGQGPQFIFQYYEEEERQRGNFPDRFSGHQFPNYSSELNVNALLLGDSALYLCASSLAAYEQYFGPGTRLTVT.

This clonotype was recorded at least ten times. J is TRBJ2-7 and V is TRBV11-2; D uncertain. Per the germline V gene, CDR1 is SGHAT and CDR2 is FQNNGV. Trimming took 0 bases from V and 2 from J, leaving 8 bases between them. The CDR3 has 14 residues. The CDR3 nucleotides read TGTGCCAGCAGCTTAGACCCCGGTCCCTACGAGCAGTACTTC. Translation gives CASSLDPGPYEQYF.

This clonotype was detected a few times. CDR3 coding DNA: TGTGCCAGCAGCCCGTGGGGGGCCGGTGGCAATGAGCAGTTCTTC. The encoded protein is CASSPWGAGGNEQFF. The genes are TRBV7-2 and TRBJ2-1; D is possibly TRBD1 or TRBD2 (6 bases each). The CDR3 has 15 amino acids. V lost 5 bases and J 6 bases, leaving 17 bases between the germline ends. Germline V gene lookup returns CDR1 SGHTA and CDR2 FQGNSA.

This clonotype was seen only a few times. The chain is built from TRBV10-3 and TRBJ2-5; 10 nucleotides line up with TRBD2. J was trimmed by 5 bases and V by 6 bases; bases with no gene match: 6. CDR3 size: 14 residues. Germline V CDR1 and CDR2: ENHRY, SYGVKD. CDR3 bases: TGTGCCATCAGGGAAGCGGGAGGGCTTGAGACCCAGTACTTC. Protein sequence: CAIREAGGLETQYF.

J is TRBJ1-2 and V is TRBV11-2; no clear D. The CDR3 covers 15 residues. The V and J ends lost 0 bases and 0 bases respectively, with 8 bases between them. Germline-derived CDR1 and CDR2 are SGHAT and FQNNGV. CDR3 in amino acids: CASSLESASNYGYTF. Here the CDR3 DNA reads TGTGCCAGCAGCTTAGAATCGGCCTCTAACTATGGCTACACCTTC.

The chain combines TRBV5-5 with TRBJ1-1, with D uncertain. There are 11 residues in the CDR3. V was clipped by 3 bases and J by 7 bases, with 7 bases between them. Germline V gene sequence: CDR1 SGHKS, CDR2 YYEKEE (reference sequence). CDR3 DNA: TGTGCCAGCAGCTCCTCAATTGAAGCTTTCTTT. It yields the protein CASSSSIEAFF.

This clonotype was detected a few times. The V call is TRBV20-1, the J call TRBJ1-2; D remains ambiguous. The V end lost 0 bases, the J end lost 5 bases, and 13 bases lay between the germline ends. Germline CDR1 is DFQATT and CDR2 is SNEGSKA (reference sequence). The CDR3 runs 14 residues. CDR3 loop: CSARDPVSSYGYTF. In DNA, the CDR3 is TGCAGTGCTAGAGATCCGGTTTCTTCTTATGGCTACACCTTC.

This clonotype appeared a few times. The V gene is TRBV13, the J gene TRBJ2-1, with unresolved D. There are 13 residues in the CDR3. The germline gives CDR1 PRHDT, CDR2 FYEKMQ (reference sequence). The V end lost 5 bases, the J end lost 4 bases, and 9 bases lay between the germline ends. In DNA form, the CDR3 reads TGTGCCAGCAGCCTTTTTAGGTACAATGAGCAGTTCTTC. It specifies CASSLFRYNEQFF.

The chain couples TRBV12-3 or TRBV12-4 to TRBJ2-5, with D perhaps TRBD2 (6 bases). This CDR3 is 11 amino acids long. V lost 4 bases and J 13 bases, leaving 13 bases between the germline ends. The chain's CDR3 is CASSSRREMYF. As DNA, the CDR3 is TGTGCCAGCAGTTCCCGACGGGAGATGTACTTC.

The CDR3 DNA sequence: TGTGCCAGCAGTTCCCTCGGAGGGCGAATAAGTGAAGCTTTCTTT. Amino acids: CASSSLGGRISEAFF. The chain uses TRBV28 and TRBJ1-1, with no clear D. The CDR3 covers 15 residues. Trimming took off 4 bases at V and 7 bases at J, with 19 bases between the two ends. Germline lookup yields CDR1 MDHEN and CDR2 SYDVKM. The full variable domain, rest sourced from reference TRBV28 and TRBJ1-1, is DVKVTQSSRYLVKRTGEKVFLECVQDMDHENMFWYRQDPGLGLRLIYFSYDVKMKEKGDIPEGYSVSREKKERFSLILESASTNQTSMYLCASSSLGGRISEAFFGQGTRLTVV.

Turning to this clonotype: A junction end diverges from the germline sequence, so it may reflect a read error. The J gene is TRBJ2-1, the V gene TRBV11-3; either TRBD1 or TRBD2 may supply D (6 bases each). Germline V gene lookup returns CDR1 SGHNT and CDR2 YENEEA. This CDR3 spans 15 amino acids. The CDR3 nucleotides read TGTGCCAGCAGCCCGGGGGCGACTCCATCTAATGAGCAGCTCTTC. This sequence encodes CASSPGATPSNEQLF.

This clonotype was recorded many times. The V gene is TRBV6-5, the J gene TRBJ2-2; the D is unclear. Germline V CDR1 and CDR2: MNHEY, SVGAGI. The CDR3 is 15 amino acids. The V gene lost 4 bases and the J gene lost 4 bases, with 13 bases spanning the gap. DNA for the CDR3: TGTGCCAGCAGTTCCCCGGGTTTAATCACCGGGGAGCTGTTTTTT. This translates into CASSSPGLITGELFF.